Reported below is one T cell receptor beta chain. What it binds is unknown. The sample comes from a study of T cell repertoires in cytomegalovirus infection. For the study at large: Selection of CMV epitopes for the study included recently identified HLA-C-restricted and well-studied HLA-B-restricted ones. Shared public TCR beta signatures pointed to both CMV infection and a matching HLA type.

Study results and caveats: CMV-specific TCR beta clonotypes restricted by HLA-C were the ones dominating the ex vivo response. CMV carriers with the relevant HLA were identified by cumulative public TCR beta family frequency.

Via MiXCR, TCRdb re-called the reads, giving one row per CDR3 protein. The sample contains approximately 990,000 distinct CDR3 sequences, more than 25% of which appear only once. The CDR3 extends over 15 amino acids. Germline V lookup: CDR1 SGHVT, CDR2 SQSDAQ. V was cut by 6 bases and J by 1 base, with 15 bases left in between. Material: cultured CD8+ T cells from PBMCs, obtained from culture after CMV antigen stimulation. This rearrangement joins TRBV7-4 to TRBJ2-5; TRBD2 is a possible D gene (6 bases). The origin of this receptor is a human donor in good health (CMV status not recorded). Some clones in this sample may be carry-over from other donors' samples. The CDR3 sequence: CASRPPGLSQETQYF. The CDR3 DNA reads TGTGCCAGCAGACCTCCGGGACTCTCCCAAGAGACCCAGTACTTC.